The 20 T cell receptor beta chains below come from one sample, sequenced in a study of radiation and T cells in renal cell carcinoma. Repertoires were generated with immunoSEQ multiplex PCR, while TCRdb's copy carries only in-frame clones and drops some. The profile shows 120,000 to 150,000 clones, around 88% of them singletons. Noted time point: blood 4 weeks post-SBRT, at nephrectomy. Treatment noted: 15 Gy SBRT to primary tumor, nephrectomy 4 weeks later. Material: blood, obtained from a patient whose treatment included radiotherapy and nephrectomy. The receptors here all came from a woman aged 50 to 60 with renal cell carcinoma.

This chain links TRBV19 with TRBJ1-2, with D hard to call. V lost 11 bases, J lost 8 bases, and 15 bases lay in between. CDR1 and CDR2 from the germline V gene are LNHDA and SQIVND (reference sequence). The CDR3 runs 11 residues. The CDR3 loop reads CASEQRKGYTF. The CDR3 DNA reads as TGTGCCTCGGAACAGCGAAAAGGCTACACCTTC.

The J gene is TRBJ2-7, the V gene TRBV6-7; 9 bases agree with TRBD2. TRBV6-7 falls under the ORF class, with uncertain function. V lost 6 bases and J lost 6; bases outside the gene matches: 6. The CDR3 contains 13 residues. The DNA for the CDR3 is TGTGCCAGCAGAGATAGCGGGAGCTGCGAGCAGTACTTC. Protein: CASRDSGSCEQYF.

The genes are TRBV9 and TRBJ1-2, with no clear D. In germline, CDR1 is SGDLS, CDR2 YYNGEE. V lost 0 bases to trimming and J lost 5 bases, with 11 bases between them. CDR3 size: 14 residues. CDR3 loop: CASSVDSVRYGYTF. The CDR3 DNA reads TGTGCCAGCAGCGTAGACAGTGTGCGTTATGGCTACACCTTC. Looking up the rest from reference TRBV9 and TRBJ1-2 gives the full variable domain: DSGVTQTPKHLITATGQRVTLRCSPRSGDLSVYWYQQSLDQGLQFLIQYYNGEERAKGNILERFSAQQFPDLHSELNLSSLELGDSALYFCASSVDSVRYGYTFGSGTRLTVV.

With regard to this clone: This same CDR3 is encoded by further DNA sequences in the sample. The chain has TRBV5-4 and TRBJ2-7; TRBD1 matches 9 bases. CDR3 length equals 14 residues. Germline V gene lookup returns CDR1 SGHNT and CDR2 YYREEE (reference sequence). V was pared by 4 bases and J by 0 bases, with 2 bases of the junction left unmatched. CDR3 coding DNA: TGTGCCAGCAGCCTGGGACAGGGCTCCTACGAGCAGTACTTC. It codes for CASSLGQGSYEQYF.

The chain employs TRBV7-7 and TRBJ2-1; D perhaps matches TRBD2 (6 bases). Germline lookup yields CDR1 SSHAT and CDR2 FNYEAQ (reference sequence). V lost 3 bases and J 0 bases, leaving 12 bases between the germline ends. CDR3 length: 16 amino acids. In DNA form, the CDR3 reads TGTGCCAGCAGCTTTGCCTCGGGGGTCTCCTACAATGAGCAGTTCTTC. Protein sequence: CASSFASGVSYNEQFF.

The chain couples TRBV7-2 to TRBJ1-3, with TRBD1 identical over 8 bases. Trimming removed 5 bases from V and 2 bases from J; junction bases left unmatched: 5. The CDR3 is 15 amino acids. From germline, CDR1 is SGHTA and CDR2 FQGNSA. CDR3 region: CASSPDREPGNTIYF. The CDR3 DNA follows: TGTGCCAGCAGCCCGGACAGGGAACCTGGAAACACCATATATTTT.

This clone was counted a single time. The gene calls are TRBV28 and TRBJ1-5, with a possible D match to TRBD1 (6 bases). The length of the CDR3 is 11 residues. CDR1 and CDR2 from the germline V gene are MDHEN and SYDVKM. The germline V and J ends were trimmed by 6 bases and 13 bases, with 13 bases remaining between them. The CDR3 DNA is TGTGCCAGCAGCAGGACAGATTATCAGCATTTT. Its protein is CASSRTDYQHF.

V gene TRBV9 combines with J gene TRBJ2-2; 8 bases line up with TRBD1. J lost 4 bases, V lost 3 bases, and 5 bases had no gene match. The length of the CDR3 is 15 residues. Germline V gene sequence: CDR1 SGDLS, CDR2 YYNGEE. CDR3 sequence (DNA): TGTGCCAGCAGCGCGGGACAGGTGGCCACCGGGGAGCTGTTTTTT. The encoded protein is CASSAGQVATGELFF.

The J gene is TRBJ1-4, the V gene TRBV5-1; TRBD1 matches 10 bases. CDR3 length equals 14 residues. V shed 5 bases and J 4 bases; nucleotides not matched to a gene: 2. CDR1 is SGHRS and CDR2 is YFSETQ in the germline V gene. CDR3 DNA sequence: TGCGCCAGCAGGGGACAGGGGCTTAATGAAAAACTGTTTTTT. Translated, it gives CASRGQGLNEKLFF.

This chain joins TRBV25-1 and TRBJ1-2, with 7 bases aligning to TRBD1. Germline values: CDR1 MGHDK, CDR2 SYGVNS. The CDR3 is 14 residues long. V shed 1 base and J 8 bases; nucleotides not matched to a gene: 7. Written as DNA, the CDR3 is TGTGCCAGCAGTGAATTCAAGGGGGCGCGGGGCTACACCTTC. The encoded protein is CASSEFKGARGYTF.

The chain links TRBV4-1 to TRBJ1-2; the D gene is possibly TRBD1 (6 bases). Germline V lookup: CDR1 MGHRA, CDR2 YSYEKL. The CDR3 is 16 amino acids. V was clipped by 1 base and J by 8 bases, with 20 bases between them. The CDR3 protein is CASSQGIRGAASGYTF. As DNA, the CDR3 is TGCGCCAGCAGCCAAGGGATCCGGGGGGCAGCGTCCGGCTACACCTTC.

The chain couples TRBV19 to TRBJ1-1; D is unresolved. Trimming removed 0 bases from V and 4 bases from J, with 6 bases in between. The length of the CDR3 is 13 residues. Germline V lookup: CDR1 LNHDA, CDR2 SQIVND (reference sequence). The CDR3 nucleotides read TGTGCCAGTAGTATAGAAGCCGGCACTGAAGCTTTCTTT. This sequence encodes CASSIEAGTEAFF.

This chain uses TRBV7-2 with TRBJ2-3; 7 bases agree with TRBD1. This CDR3 comprises 15 residues. The germline V gene has CDR1 SGHTA and CDR2 FQGNSA. The V gene end was trimmed by 4 bases and the J gene end by 6 bases; junction bases not matched to a gene: 10. CDR3 protein: CASSSPGQTADTQYF. DNA of the CDR3: TGTGCCAGCAGCTCCCCGGGACAGACGGCCGATACGCAGTATTTT.

This chain joins TRBV4-1 and TRBJ2-1; no clear D. This CDR3 is 13 amino acids long. With 3 bases removed from V and 10 bases from J, the gap between germline ends came to 13 bases. The germline gives CDR1 MGHRA, CDR2 YSYEKL. The CDR3 coding sequence is TGCGCCAGCAGCCAGGAAGCGACCTGGGAGCAGTTCTTC. It is translated as CASSQEATWEQFF.

The CDR3 spells CASSYAGAQPQHF. In DNA, the CDR3 is TGTGCCAGCAGTTACGCGGGGGCTCAGCCCCAGCATTTT. This rearrangement joins TRBV6-5 to TRBJ1-5; TRBD1 might be the D (6 bases). Trimming took 2 bases from V and 6 from J, leaving 8 bases between them. Germline CDR1 and CDR2: MNHEY and SVGAGI. The CDR3 covers 13 residues.

The chain has TRBV9 and TRBJ1-1; 7 bases map to TRBD1. Germline V CDR1 and CDR2: SGDLS, YYNGEE. Trimming at V came to 4 bases and at J to 4 bases, leaving 7 bases not matched to a gene. The CDR3 has 14 residues. The CDR3 reads CASSQGGGGTEAFF. CDR3 bases: TGTGCCAGCAGCCAAGGGGGCGGTGGCACTGAAGCTTTCTTT.

The gene calls are TRBV4-3 and TRBJ2-7, with D possibly being TRBD1 (5 bases). The germline CDR1 and CDR2 sequences are LGHNA and YSLEER. This CDR3 has 16 residues. Trimming took off 0 bases at V and 0 bases at J, with 12 bases between the two ends. The CDR3 protein is CASSQDVTDNSYEQYF. In DNA, the CDR3 is TGCGCCAGCAGCCAAGACGTGACAGATAACTCCTACGAGCAGTACTTC.

CDR3 bases: TGCGCCAGCAGCTTGCTGGGCTATGGCTACACCTTC. Its translation is CASSLLGYGYTF. This chain links TRBV5-1 with TRBJ1-2, with D unclear. Per the germline V gene, CDR1 is SGHRS and CDR2 is YFSETQ. The CDR3 has 12 residues. Trimming stripped 1 base from V and 4 bases from J, with 5 bases between.

The chain couples TRBV19 to TRBJ2-7; D may be TRBD1 (5 bases). Germline V lookup: CDR1 LNHDA, CDR2 SQIVND (reference sequence). This CDR3 is built from 14 residues. Deletions cut 4 bases from V and 4 bases from J, with 14 bases between. The CDR3 DNA reads TGTGCCAGTAGTAGCGAGGCAGGGAATTACGAGCAGTACTTC. This gives the protein CASSSEAGNYEQYF.

The chain uses TRBV28 and TRBJ2-5; D unresolved. Germline V gene lookup returns CDR1 MDHEN and CDR2 SYDVKM. V lost 7 bases and J lost 2, with 5 bases in between. This CDR3 contains 11 residues. The CDR3 DNA reads TGTGCCAGCACCGATCAAGAGACCCAGTACTTC. Protein sequence: CASTDQETQYF.